Following are 23 T cell receptor beta chains from one sample sequenced in a study of OX40 agonist ivuxolimab in advanced cancers. The library was generated by the immunoSEQ multiplex PCR assay. TCRdb stores this immuneACCESS table with in-frame sequences only. Part of the clones is absent; in the studies checked, under half of the shortfall reflects unresolved V genes, and no reason is known for the rest. A total of about 12,000 clones appear in this sample, 65% to 75% of them only once. The leading ten clones occupy 28% of the sample. This material consisted of CD4+ or CD8+ T cells sorted from blood, taken in a trial of the OX40 agonist ivuxolimab. The receptors come from an adult with an advanced solid tumor such as melanoma, head and neck, liver or kidney cancer.

This clone was recorded once. The chain combines TRBV6-5 with TRBJ1-2; D is perhaps TRBD1 (5 bases). The V gene's germline CDR1 is MNHEY and CDR2 SVGAGI. Trimming shortened V by 8 bases and J by 2 bases, and 12 bases separated the two germline ends. This CDR3 is 13 amino acids long. DNA of the CDR3: TGTGCCAGCTCCACGGGGCCGAACTATGGCTACACCTTC. The encoded protein is CASSTGPNYGYTF.

The chain combines TRBV4-3 with TRBJ2-7; D possibly corresponds to TRBD1 (5 bases). The CDR3 has 15 amino acids. Per the germline V gene, CDR1 is LGHNA and CDR2 is YSLEER. V was cut by 1 base and J by 0 bases, with 10 bases left in between. This CDR3 reads CASSQGTSSSYEQYF. The CDR3 DNA is TGCGCCAGCAGCCAAGGGACATCCAGCTCCTACGAGCAGTACTTC.

CDR3 in amino acids: CASSYLGLASDTQYF. The CDR3, as DNA: TGTGCCAGCAGTTACTTGGGACTAGCCTCAGATACGCAGTATTTT. The chain is built from TRBV6-6 and TRBJ2-3; 9 bases agree with TRBD2. Unmatched junction bases numbered 3, after V lost 1 base and J lost 4 bases. CDR3 size: 15 residues. Germline values: CDR1 MNHNY, CDR2 SVGAGI (reference sequence).

The V call is TRBV7-3, the J call TRBJ2-3; D uncertain. CDR1 is SGHTA and CDR2 is FQGTGA in the germline V gene. The CDR3 extends over 12 amino acids. The V gene lost 5 bases and the J gene lost 4 bases, with 7 bases spanning the gap. The CDR3 loop reads CASSRTADTQYF. The DNA for the CDR3 is TGTGCCAGCAGCCGGACCGCAGATACGCAGTATTTT.

The chain has TRBV6-1 and TRBJ2-1; no definite D call. The V end lost 5 bases, the J end lost 9 bases, and 20 bases lay between the germline ends. The CDR3 consists of 15 residues. The germline gives CDR1 MNHNS, CDR2 SASEGT. The CDR3 DNA follows: TGTGCCAGCAGTTTCCGCGTGGATAGCAGCAGTGAGCAGTTCTTC. Translated: CASSFRVDSSSEQFF.

DNA for the CDR3: TGTGCCAGCAGTTACGGGGAGTACTATGGCTACACCTTC. Translation: CASSYGEYYGYTF. V and J are TRBV6-5 and TRBJ1-2; no reliable D call. The V gene lost 2 bases and the J gene lost 3 bases, with 7 bases spanning the gap. This CDR3 spans 13 amino acids. Germline V gives CDR1 MNHEY, CDR2 SVGAGI.

Regarding this clone: The germline gene is not matched at one end of the junction; a read error may be the cause. This chain uses TRBV7-9 with TRBJ1-2, with a weak D call TRBD1 (6 bases). CDR1 and CDR2 (germline): SEHNR, FQNEAQ (reference sequence). CDR3 length: 14 residues. DNA for the CDR3: TGTGCCAGCAGCCCGTCGGGGGCGTCTTCGGGCCGACTCTTC. Its translation is CASSPSGASSGRLF.

The chain has TRBV7-9 and TRBJ2-3; D is unresolved. V gave up 4 bases and J gave up 0 bases, with 17 bases separating them. This CDR3 has 17 amino acids. Germline CDR1 reads SEHNR; CDR2 reads FQNEAQ (reference sequence). The CDR3 here is CASSSRAKGYSTDTQYF. The CDR3, as DNA: TGTGCCAGCAGCTCCCGGGCTAAGGGATATAGCACAGATACGCAGTATTTT. Supplemented by reference TRBV7-9 and TRBJ2-3, the full variable domain reads DTGVSQNPRHKITKRGQNVTFRCDPISEHNRLYWYRQTLGQGPEFLTYFQNEAQLEKSRLLSDRFSAERPKGSFSTLEIQRTEQGDSAMYLCASSSRAKGYSTDTQYFGPGTRLTVL.

The chain has TRBV21-1 and TRBJ1-5. TRBV21-1 is a recognized pseudogene. This CDR3 contains 14 residues. The CDR3 protein is CASSNGDGLRPQHF. As DNA, the CDR3 is TGTGCCAGCAGCAATGGGGACGGCTTGCGGCCCCAGCATTTT.

The chain employs TRBV2 and TRBJ1-6, with D unclear. Germline CDR1 is SNHLY and CDR2 is FYNNEI. This CDR3 spans 16 amino acids. V lost 3 bases to trimming and J lost 0 bases, with 9 bases between them. The CDR3 DNA reads TGTGCCAGCAGTGACGGCGGACGCTCCTATAATTCACCCCTCCACTTT. Translating gives CASSDGGRSYNSPLHF.

This clone was recorded a few times. The rearrangement uses TRBV18 and TRBJ2-7, with 10 bases matching TRBD1. This CDR3 spans 15 amino acids. Germline-derived CDR1 and CDR2 are KGHSH and LQKENI. J gave up 3 bases and V 3 bases, and 5 bases lay outside the gene matches. In nucleotides, the CDR3 is TGTGCCAGCTCACCGGGACAGGGGATATACTACGAGCAGTACTTC. Translating it yields CASSPGQGIYYEQYF.

J is TRBJ2-5 and V is TRBV11-2; either TRBD1 or TRBD2 may supply D (5 bases each). Germline CDR1 and CDR2: SGHAT and FQNNGV. The CDR3 totals 15 residues. V dropped 2 bases and J dropped 1 base, with 11 bases sitting between them. The CDR3 region is CASSLNSGGQETQYF. CDR3 nucleotides: TGTGCCAGCAGCTTAAATTCTGGGGGCCAAGAGACCCAGTACTTC. The entire variable domain, with the rest obtained from reference TRBV11-2 and TRBJ2-5, is as follows: EAGVAQSPRYKIIEKRQSVAFWCNPISGHATLYWYQQILGQGPKLLIQFQNNGVVDDSQLPKDRFSAERLKGVDSTLKIQPAKLEDSAVYLCASSLNSGGQETQYFGPGTRLLVL.

The chain is built from TRBV6-5 and TRBJ2-2; D remains unclear. The V gene's germline CDR1 is MNHEY and CDR2 SVGAGI. The CDR3 totals 16 residues. Trimming took off 2 bases at V and 0 bases at J, with 10 bases between the two ends. The DNA of the CDR3 is TGTGCCAGCAGTTACGTCCGCTACGCGAACACCGGGGAGCTGTTTTTT. Amino acid sequence: CASSYVRYANTGELFF.

The count of this clone is one. In the same sample, other DNA sequences code for this CDR3. The chain employs TRBV30 and TRBJ2-1; tentative D call: TRBD2 (7 bases). This CDR3 is 13 amino acids long. Germline CDR1 and CDR2: GTSNPN and SVGIG (reference sequence). V was pared by 1 base and J by 9 bases, with 13 bases between. In DNA form, the CDR3 reads TGTGCCTGGAGTGGAGGGGGGGGTGCTGAGCAGTTCTTC. Translation gives CAWSGGGGAEQFF.

The V call is TRBV7-2, the J call TRBJ2-5; D may be TRBD2 (6 bases). Germline assignment: CDR1 SGHTA and CDR2 FQGNSA. V lost 3 bases and J 5 bases, leaving 16 bases between the germline ends. This CDR3 is 15 amino acids long. The CDR3 region is CASSLGGAWGETQYF. The CDR3 region has the DNA TGTGCCAGCAGCTTGGGCGGGGCCTGGGGGGAGACCCAGTACTTC.

This sequence joins TRBV5-4 and TRBJ1-3; D perhaps matches TRBD1 (5 bases). This CDR3 is 13 amino acids long. Between the trimmed V and J ends, which lost 2 bases and 4 bases, there was a span of 7 bases. Germline assignment: CDR1 SGHNT and CDR2 YYREEE (reference sequence). CDR3 sequence: CASSFQGGNTIYF. CDR3 sequence (DNA): TGTGCCAGCAGCTTCCAGGGAGGAAACACCATATATTTT.

This clone was observed a single time. The chain has TRBV6-6 and TRBJ2-2; D gene unclear. The CDR3 extends over 14 amino acids. Germline CDR1 MNHNY, CDR2 SVGAGI (reference sequence). V was trimmed by 6 bases and J by 0 bases, leaving 8 bases between them. CDR3 loop: CASSIDSNTGELFF. The CDR3 DNA sequence: TGTGCCAGCAGCATCGATTCGAACACCGGGGAGCTGTTTTTT.

In the case of this clone: With a much larger clone just one base away, this may be a read error. The genes are TRBV28 and TRBJ2-7; tentative D call: TRBD1 (5 bases). Per germline, CDR1 MDHEN and CDR2 SYDVKM. The CDR3 extends over 15 amino acids. The CDR3 coding sequence is TGTGCCAGCGGTTTATCCCCAGGGTTTGGCTACGAGCAGTACTTC. This codes for CASGLSPGFGYEQYF.

The chain carries TRBV5-6 and TRBJ2-1; D is undetermined. Germline V gene data show CDR1 as SGHDT and CDR2 as YYEEEE. The V end was cut by 5 bases, the J end by 1 base, with 10 bases between. This CDR3 has 14 residues. This chain's CDR3 is CASRGLQSYNEQFF. Written as DNA, the CDR3 is TGTGCCAGCAGAGGGCTCCAGTCCTACAATGAGCAGTTCTTC.

J is TRBJ2-3 and V is TRBV6-6, with a weak D call TRBD2 (5 bases). The V end was cut by 6 bases, the J end by 2 bases, with 6 bases between. CDR3 length: 12 amino acids. The germline V gene encodes CDR1 MNHNY and CDR2 SVGAGI (reference sequence). CDR3 nucleotide sequence: TGTGCCAGCAGGACTATCACAGATACGCAGTATTTT. It specifies CASRTITDTQYF.

The rearrangement uses TRBV28 and TRBJ2-5, with 8 bases fitting TRBD1. The CDR3 has 13 residues. V dropped 5 bases and J dropped 5; count of bases not matched to a gene: 4. In germline, CDR1 is MDHEN, CDR2 SYDVKM. CDR3 DNA sequence: TGTGCCAGCAGTCTCACAGGGGGGGAGACCCAGTACTTC. Its protein is CASSLTGGETQYF.

This clone was seen more than once but under ten times. The chain employs TRBV11-2 and TRBJ2-7; TRBD1 might be the D (5 bases). Germline CDR1 and CDR2: SGHAT and FQNNGV. The CDR3 contains 13 residues. Trimming left V 5 bases short and J 3 bases short, with 11 bases between. The DNA for the CDR3 is TGTGCCAGCAGCGCCAACAGGAACTACGAGCAGTACTTC. It yields the protein CASSANRNYEQYF.

Concerning this clone: This specimen includes other DNA sequences encoding the same CDR3. The chain recombines TRBV7-9 with TRBJ2-2, with 8 positions matching TRBD1. The CDR3 spans 16 residues. Germline lookup yields CDR1 SEHNR and CDR2 FQNEAQ (reference sequence). Trimming took 3 bases from V and 6 from J; bases not matched to a gene: 9. The CDR3 DNA sequence: TGTGCCAGCAGCTTCACCGCAGGGGGCGCTTCCGGGGAGCTGTTTTTT. It is translated as CASSFTAGGASGELFF.